The T cell receptor (beta chain) under discussion was sequenced for a study of breast tumors, draining lymph nodes, adjacent tissues. TCRdb reprocessed the multiplex PCR reads with MiXCR, giving one entry per CDR3 protein. This table has approximately 21,000 distinct CDR3 sequences, about 38% appearing once. Germline values: CDR1 MNHEY, CDR2 SVGAGI. The CDR3 length is 14 residues. The J segment lost 10 bases and the V segment lost 6 bases, leaving 12 bases of the junction unmatched. This clonotype was found many times. The sequencing input was breast tumor tissue. This chain connects TRBV6-5 to TRBJ2-1; 7 nucleotides agree with TRBD2. This receptor was identified in a female donor with breast cancer. Some clones in this sample may be carry-over from other donors' samples. The DNA of the CDR3 is TGTGCCAGCAGCCCAAACTGGGAGGGCCACGAGCAGTTCTTC. Translating it yields CASSPNWEGHEQFF.